This T cell receptor (beta chain) was recovered during a study of CD8 T cells in Susac syndrome. In blood CD8+ and CD4+ T cells, TCR beta underwent sequencing. Matched for age and sex, the controls were healthy donors. In germline, CDR1 is SGHTA, CDR2 FQGNSA. The CDR3 is made up of 15 amino acids. The germline V and J ends were trimmed by 6 bases and 6 bases, with 18 bases remaining between them. A quantity of about 0.45 to 1 ug RNA underwent reverse transcription using random hexamers. TCRdb independently ran MiXCR on the immunoSEQ multiplex PCR reads; one entry per CDR3 protein. The table has about 120,000 distinct CDR3 sequences, about nine tenths seen once.

Specimen: CD4+ T cells from PBMCs. The source of this sequence is a human donor in good health. This rearrangement joins TRBV7-2 to TRBJ1-5; possible D gene TRBD1, 6 bases. CDR3 DNA: TGTGCCAGCAGGGAAGCCGGGACATTCAGTCAGCCCCAGCATTTT. Translation gives CASREAGTFSQPQHF.